Listed here is a single T cell receptor (beta chain). Trimming took off 2 bases at V and 6 bases at J, with 19 bases between the two ends. Germline V gives CDR1 GTSNPN, CDR2 SVGIG (reference sequence). There are 15 residues in the CDR3. This sample is part of a study of CD8+ T cells in alopecia areata. Overall study: Treated patients were dosed with oral tofacitinib, taking 5 to 10 mg twice daily.

Once RNA had been extracted, it was reverse transcribed into cDNA to act as the sequencing template. TCRdb's copy holds only in-frame clones and misses some; the assay was immunoSEQ multiplex PCR. The table shows some 170,000 clones, with 67% occurring only once. This sequence joins TRBV30 and TRBJ1-1; tentatively, D is TRBD1 (6 bases). The source is a human donor with alopecia areata. This specimen consisted of CD8+ T cells sorted from blood, obtained at week 0. The chain's CDR3 is CAWSPYGGALAEAFF. Here the CDR3 DNA reads TGTGCCTGGAGTCCATATGGGGGCGCGTTGGCTGAAGCTTTCTTT.